These T cell receptor beta chains were read from a single sample in a study of OX40 agonist ivuxolimab in advanced cancers. Profiling relied on immunoSEQ multiplex PCR, and the TCRdb table lists in-frame clones only, not all of them. The sample consists of about 120,000 clones, 85% to 90% of them appearing once. The specimen was CD4+ or CD8+ T cells sorted from blood, collected in a trial of the OX40 agonist ivuxolimab. The receptors come from an adult with an advanced solid tumor such as melanoma, head and neck, liver or kidney cancer. Both conserved end residues are part of each CDR3. The D gene is left open where the match is weak. The listing skips clone size in some rows; elsewhere it reads once, few, many or a size class.

V	J	size	D	CDR3	DNA
TRBV6-5	TRBJ1-2	-	TRBD1	CASTTGQVRNYGYTF	TGTGCCAGCACCACAGGACAGGTTCGGAACTATGGCTACACCTTC
TRBV30	TRBJ2-5	-	-	CAWSVLRGETQYF	TGTGCCTGGAGTGTACTTAGGGGAGAGACCCAGTACTTC
TRBV11-2	TRBJ1-1	-	TRBD1	CASSSTGGDTEAFF	TGTGCCAGCAGCTCGACAGGGGGGGACACTGAAGCTTTCTTT
TRBV9	TRBJ1-2	-	TRBD1	CASSQTGSLYGYTF	TGTGCCAGCAGCCAGACAGGGTCGCTCTATGGCTACACCTTC
TRBV5-4	TRBJ1-2	-	-	CASSTSGTAHYGYTF	TGTGCCAGCAGTACCTCCGGGACCGCTCACTATGGCTACACCTTC
TRBV7-9	TRBJ1-1	-	-	CASSLGRDGSEAFF	TGTGCCAGCAGCTTAGGCAGGGACGGAAGTGAAGCTTTCTTT
TRBV5-4	TRBJ2-5	-	TRBD2	CASSWTSGKETQYF	TGTGCCAGCAGTTGGACTAGCGGAAAAGAGACCCAGTACTTC
TRBV19	TRBJ2-4	-	TRBD1	CASRKGQGPIQYF	TGTGCCAGTAGGAAGGGACAGGGGCCCATTCAGTACTTC
TRBV5-6	TRBJ1-2	-	-	CASHGGRDGYTF	TGTGCCAGCCACGGTGGTAGGGACGGCTACACCTTC
TRBV7-9	TRBJ1-4	-	-	CASSLDLQRTTNEKLFF	TGTGCCAGCAGCTTGGACCTTCAGAGAACAACTAATGAAAAACTGTTTTTT
TRBV19	TRBJ2-3	-	TRBD2	CASSSTGTSSDTQYF	TGTGCCAGTAGTTCGACCGGGACTAGTTCAGATACGCAGTATTTT
TRBV19	TRBJ2-7	once	-	CASSEAGEREQYF	TGTGCCAGTAGTGAGGCAGGGGAGCGCGAGCAGTACTTC
TRBV19	TRBJ1-5	once	-	CASSFLDSQPQHF	TGTGCCAGTAGTTTCCTGGACAGCCAGCCCCAGCATTTT
TRBV6-5	TRBJ2-2	-	-	CASSYVQGGRGELFF	TGTGCCAGCAGTTACGTACAGGGAGGCAGGGGGGAGCTGTTTTTT